This entry describes one T cell receptor (beta chain). Its cognate antigen is unknown. This record comes from a study of identical twins. General study results and limits: Less excess twin sharing appeared in beta out-of-frame sequences.

TCRdb fed the 5' RACE reads into MiXCR, producing one record per CDR3 protein. The sample lists hundreds of thousands of distinct CDR3 sequences, 21% occurring once. The CDR3 spans 15 residues. Germline CDR1 ENHRY, CDR2 SYGVKD. The V and J ends lost 10 bases and 4 bases, in that order; junction bases with no gene match: 8. The same specimen was also included in a second study, on T cells expressing NK-cell markers. That investigation notes: Sorted T-cell subsets CD3+CD56+NKG2C+, CD3+CD56+NKG2C- and CD3+CD56-NKG2C+ were TCR beta-sequenced. Restriction of the sorted population to alpha-beta TCR T cells was achieved in several experiments with an anti-gamma-delta TCR antibody.

The sequence was obtained from a woman under 30 in good health. Input material: PBMCs. The chain carries TRBV10-3 and TRBJ2-2; 11 bases fit TRBD1. For the CDR3, the DNA is TGTGCCACCCTCTCCGGGACAGGGGGCACCGGGGAGCTGTTTTTT. This sequence encodes CATLSGTGGTGELFF.